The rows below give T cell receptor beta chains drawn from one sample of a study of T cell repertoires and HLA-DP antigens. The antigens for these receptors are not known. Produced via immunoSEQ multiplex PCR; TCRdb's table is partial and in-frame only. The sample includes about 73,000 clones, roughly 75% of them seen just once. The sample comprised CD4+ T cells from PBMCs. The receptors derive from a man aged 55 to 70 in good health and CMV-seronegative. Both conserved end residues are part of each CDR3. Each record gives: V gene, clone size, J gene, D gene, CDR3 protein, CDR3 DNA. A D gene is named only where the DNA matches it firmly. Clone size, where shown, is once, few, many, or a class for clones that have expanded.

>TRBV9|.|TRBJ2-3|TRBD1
CASSVVGQGEDTQYF
TGTGCCAGCAGCGTAGTGGGACAGGGAGAAGATACGCAGTATTTT
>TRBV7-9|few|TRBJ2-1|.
CALEGGSYNEQFF
TGTGCCCTCGAGGGGGGCTCCTACAATGAGCAGTTCTTC
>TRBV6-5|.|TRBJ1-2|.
CASSYSSPPYGYTF
TGTGCCAGCAGTTACTCTTCGCCCCCCTATGGCTACACCTTC
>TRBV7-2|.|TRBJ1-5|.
CASSDRTVLGQPQHF
TGTGCCAGCAGCGACCGGACGGTGCTTGGTCAGCCCCAGCATTTT
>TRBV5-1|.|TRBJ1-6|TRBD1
CASSLGGQGGGSPLHF
TGCGCCAGCAGCTTAGGGGGACAGGGAGGGGGCTCACCCCTCCACTTT
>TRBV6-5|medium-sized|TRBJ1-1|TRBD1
CASSWDRKNTEAFF
TGTGCCAGCAGTTGGGACAGGAAGAACACTGAAGCTTTCTTT
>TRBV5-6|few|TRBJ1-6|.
CASSLSAGIGNSPLHF
TGTGCCAGCAGCTTGTCCGCAGGGATCGGGAATTCACCCCTCCACTTT
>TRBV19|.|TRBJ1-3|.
CASSIGTSFNTIYF
TGTGCCAGTAGTATCGGGACCTCGTTCAACACCATATATTTT
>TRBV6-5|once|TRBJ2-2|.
CASSRSRNTGELFF
TGTGCCAGCAGTCGCAGTAGGAACACCGGGGAGCTGTTTTTT
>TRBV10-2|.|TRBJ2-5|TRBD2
CATRLAGGPETQYF
TGCGCCACCAGACTAGCGGGGGGCCCGGAGACCCAGTACTTC
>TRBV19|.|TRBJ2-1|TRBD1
CASRDGQGGMNEQFF
TGTGCCAGTAGGGACGGACAGGGGGGGATGAATGAGCAGTTCTTC
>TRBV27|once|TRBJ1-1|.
CASSLFFRAGEAFF
TGTGCCAGCAGTTTATTTTTTAGGGCAGGTGAAGCTTTCTTT
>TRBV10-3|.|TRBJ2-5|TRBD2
CAISDSKRGVETQYF
TGTGCCATCAGTGACTCCAAGCGGGGGGTGGAGACCCAGTACTTC